The entry below gives a single T cell receptor (beta chain) sequence along with its context. Antigen specificity is unknown. Produced via immunoSEQ multiplex PCR; TCRdb's table is partial and in-frame only. In the table there are about 15,000 clones, about three fifths of which are singletons. The data derive from a study of graft-versus-host responses after intestinal transplantation. Study in general: Recipients uniformly received anti-thymocyte globulin induction, followed by tacrolimus and steroids for approximately 3 years. Broader study findings: Association was observed between peak circulating GvH clone levels and early post-transplant HvG declines.

The germline V gene encodes CDR1 LGHNA and CDR2 YSLEER. This CDR3 spans 15 amino acids. V dropped 4 bases and J dropped 4; count of bases not matched to a gene: 5. To release intraepithelial and lamina propria lymphocytes, the graft tissue was processed. The clonotype originates from a human patient who received an intestinal transplant, so some T cells may come from the graft donor. This sample comprised ileum tissue, obtained 524 days after transplant. The J gene is TRBJ1-2, the V gene TRBV4-3; 11 bases are shared with TRBD1. Here the CDR3 DNA reads TGCGCCAGCAGCCCAGGACAGGGGGCGAGCTATGGCTACACCTTC. It is translated as CASSPGQGASYGYTF.